This T cell receptor (beta chain) was retrieved from a study of technical replicates of blood from a few donors. J was trimmed by 4 bases and V by 7 bases; bases with no gene match: 11. The CDR3 extends over 14 amino acids. The germline V gene has CDR1 SQVTM and CDR2 ANQGSEA. Some clones are missing from TCRdb's copy, which holds only in-frame ones; the method was immunoSEQ multiplex PCR. The table includes approximately 73,000 clones, 93% detected once. The chain employs TRBV29-1 and TRBJ2-3, with 7 bases fitting TRBD1. Sequencing was done on a sample of T cells isolated from PBMCs. The TCR sequence derives from a human donor in good health. CDR3: CSGRSTGRADTQYF. In DNA, the CDR3 is TGCAGCGGGAGGTCGACAGGGCGGGCAGATACGCAGTATTTT.